Given below is one T cell receptor (beta chain) in context. This specimen comes from a study of blood T cell repertoires in COVID-19. Data came from immunoSEQ multiplex PCR; TCRdb stores just in-frame clones and leaves some out. The sample yields fewer than 250,000 clones, about four fifths seen once. V lost 6 bases, J lost 4 bases, and 15 bases lay in between. Germline assignment: CDR1 MDHEN and CDR2 SYDVKM. The CDR3 has 14 amino acids. Up to 2 weeks before entering the study, exposed participants had met a COVID-19 case. This clonotype was obtained from a middle-aged woman who had been exposed to COVID-19. Sequenced sample: PBMCs or T cells enriched from blood (not recorded which). V and J are TRBV28 and TRBJ1-1; tentatively, D is TRBD1 (6 bases). DNA of the CDR3: TGTGCCAGCAGCTTTGGCAGGGGATCCACTGAAGCTTTCTTT. Translating gives CASSFGRGSTEAFF.